These T cell receptor beta chains were read from a single sample in a study of shared clonotypes between healthy human individuals. The protocol was immunoSEQ multiplex PCR, while the TCRdb copy is restricted to in-frame clones and leaves out a portion. The sample lists 640,000 or so clones; around 72% were seen once. Sequencing was performed on memory CD4+ T cells sorted from blood. These TCRs come from a woman in her thirties in good health. Both conserved end residues are part of each CDR3. Fields, in order: V gene, clone size, D gene, CDR3 length, J gene, CDR3 protein, CDR3 DNA. D genes are given only for firm matches. Some rows have no size entry. The others give once, few or many, or a class for an expanded clone.

V: TRBV5-1
size: NA
D: NA
length: 14
J: TRBJ1-4
CDR3: CASSLGQTNEKLFF
DNA: TGCGCCAGCAGCTTGGGGCAGACTAATGAAAAACTGTTTTTT

V: TRBV28
size: NA
D: TRBD1
length: 16
J: TRBJ2-3
CDR3: CASSWATGGSTDTQYF
DNA: TGTGCCAGCAGCTGGGCGACAGGGGGTAGCACAGATACGCAGTATTTT

V: TRBV28
size: NA
D: TRBD1
length: 15
J: TRBJ1-2
CDR3: CASKIGTGGLYGYTF
DNA: TGTGCCAGCAAGATCGGGACAGGGGGACTCTATGGCTACACCTTC

V: TRBV11-3
size: NA
D: TRBD1
length: 14
J: TRBJ2-2
CDR3: CASSSDRGTGELFF
DNA: TGTGCCAGCAGCTCGGACAGGGGTACCGGGGAGCTGTTTTTT

V: TRBV28
size: NA
D: TRBD1
length: 14
J: TRBJ1-5
CDR3: CASSNYRGGQPQHF
DNA: TGTGCCAGCAGCAACTATAGAGGGGGCCAGCCCCAGCATTTT

V: TRBV4-3
size: once
D: NA
length: 14
J: TRBJ1-2
CDR3: CASSQPPGGKGYTF
DNA: TGCGCCAGCAGCCAACCACCCGGGGGGAAGGGCTACACCTTC

V: TRBV28
size: NA
D: TRBD2
length: 15
J: TRBJ2-2
CDR3: CASSLGGRDTGELFF
DNA: TGTGCCAGCAGTTTAGGGGGGAGGGACACCGGGGAGCTGTTTTTT

V: TRBV15
size: few
D: NA
length: 14
J: TRBJ2-3
CDR3: CATSSGGGTDTQYF
DNA: TGTGCCACCAGCAGCGGCGGAGGGACAGATACGCAGTATTTT

V: TRBV18
size: few
D: NA
length: 14
J: TRBJ2-3
CDR3: CASSPQASTDTQYF
DNA: TGTGCCAGCTCACCACAGGCTAGCACAGATACGCAGTATTTT

V: TRBV27
size: few
D: NA
length: 13
J: TRBJ1-5
CDR3: CASSSTSNQPQHF
DNA: TGTGCCAGCAGTTCAACGAGCAATCAGCCCCAGCATTTT

V: TRBV28
size: once
D: NA
length: 14
J: TRBJ2-1
CDR3: CASSLGRVNNEQFF
DNA: TGTGCCAGCAGTTTAGGACGGGTCAACAATGAGCAGTTCTTC

V: TRBV19
size: NA
D: NA
length: 13
J: TRBJ1-5
CDR3: CASSRDSNQPQHF
DNA: TGTGCCAGTAGTAGAGATAGCAATCAGCCCCAGCATTTT

V: TRBV6-7
size: few
D: NA
length: 17
J: TRBJ2-3
CDR3: CASSYRTAPMSTDTQYF
DNA: TGTGCCAGCAGTTACAGGACAGCCCCAATGAGCACAGATACGCAGTATTTT

V: TRBV2
size: NA
D: TRBD1
length: 16
J: TRBJ2-6
CDR3: CASTETGFSGANVLTF
DNA: TGTGCCAGCACTGAGACAGGGTTCTCTGGGGCCAACGTCCTGACTTTC

V: TRBV5-1
size: NA
D: TRBD1
length: 15
J: TRBJ1-1
CDR3: CASGPGDRDNTEAFF
DNA: TGCGCCAGCGGCCCCGGGGACAGGGATAATACTGAAGCTTTCTTT

V: TRBV28
size: NA
D: NA
length: 15
J: TRBJ1-5
CDR3: CASSSSRTGNQPQHF
DNA: TGTGCCAGCAGTTCTAGCCGGACAGGCAATCAGCCCCAGCATTTT

V: TRBV18
size: NA
D: TRBD1
length: 17
J: TRBJ2-1
CDR3: CASSRKVDGTGDNEQFF
DNA: TGTGCCAGCTCCCGTAAAGTGGATGGGACAGGGGACAATGAGCAGTTCTTC

V: TRBV18
size: few
D: NA
length: 13
J: TRBJ1-2
CDR3: CASSPGGNYGYTF
DNA: TGTGCCAGCTCACCGGGCGGTAACTATGGCTACACCTTC

V: TRBV18
size: NA
D: NA
length: 13
J: TRBJ1-2
CDR3: CASSRTGSYGYTF
DNA: TGTGCCAGCTCACGTACAGGGTCATATGGCTACACCTTC

V: TRBV7-8
size: few
D: TRBD1
length: 14
J: TRBJ1-4
CDR3: CASSFDRGAEKLFF
DNA: TGTGCCAGCAGCTTCGACAGGGGGGCGGAAAAACTGTTTTTT

V: TRBV7-9
size: few
D: TRBD1
length: 18
J: TRBJ2-5
CDR3: CASSSTTPGTASQETQYF
DNA: TGTGCCAGCAGCTCCACTACCCCTGGGACAGCTTCCCAAGAGACCCAGTACTTC

V: TRBV19
size: NA
D: NA
length: 14
J: TRBJ2-7
CDR3: CASSIEPTAGEQYF
DNA: TGTGCCAGTAGTATAGAGCCGACAGCTGGAGAGCAGTACTTC

V: TRBV29-1
size: NA
D: NA
length: 13
J: TRBJ2-7
CDR3: CSVEVIFGHEQYF
DNA: TGCAGCGTTGAGGTGATCTTTGGCCACGAGCAGTACTTC

V: TRBV7-2
size: NA
D: TRBD1
length: 15
J: TRBJ2-7
CDR3: CASSLGGTGSYEQYF
DNA: TGTGCCAGCAGCTTAGGGGGGACAGGCTCCTACGAGCAGTACTTC

V: TRBV28
size: NA
D: NA
length: 18
J: TRBJ1-5
CDR3: CASSSGGGLMWSNQPQHF
DNA: TGTGCCAGCAGTTCCGGGGGGGGCCTGATGTGGAGCAATCAGCCCCAGCATTTT

V: TRBV19
size: once
D: NA
length: 14
J: TRBJ2-2
CDR3: CASSLSGNTGELFF
DNA: TGTGCCAGTAGTCTCTCGGGGAACACCGGGGAGCTGTTTTTT

V: TRBV6-1
size: NA
D: NA
length: 14
J: TRBJ2-7
CDR3: CASFGGSLTYEQYF
DNA: TGTGCCAGCTTCGGCGGAAGTCTGACCTACGAGCAGTACTTC

V: TRBV4-1
size: NA
D: NA
length: 16
J: TRBJ1-6
CDR3: CASSQASVGASSPLHF
DNA: TGCGCCAGCAGCCAAGCAAGCGTGGGGGCTTCTTCACCCCTCCACTTT

V: TRBV7-9
size: NA
D: NA
length: 14
J: TRBJ2-2
CDR3: CASNADWGTGELFF
DNA: TGTGCCAGCAACGCGGACTGGGGCACCGGGGAGCTGTTTTTT